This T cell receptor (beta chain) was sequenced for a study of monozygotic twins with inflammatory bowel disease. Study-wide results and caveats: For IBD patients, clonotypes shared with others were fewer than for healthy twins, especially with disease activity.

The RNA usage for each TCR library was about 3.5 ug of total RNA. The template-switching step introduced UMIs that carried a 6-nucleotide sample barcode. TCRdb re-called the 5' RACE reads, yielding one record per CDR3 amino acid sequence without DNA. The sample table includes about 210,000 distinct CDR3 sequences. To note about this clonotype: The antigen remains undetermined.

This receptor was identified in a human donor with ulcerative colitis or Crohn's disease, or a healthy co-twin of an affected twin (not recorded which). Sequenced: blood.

The CDR3 spells CASSSGTGTDTQYF. The chain has TRBV6-5 and TRBJ2-3; TCRdb selects TRBD1, and the lack of DNA leaves this call unchecked. The germline CDR1 and CDR2 sequences are MNHEY and SVGAGI. The CDR3 contains 14 residues.